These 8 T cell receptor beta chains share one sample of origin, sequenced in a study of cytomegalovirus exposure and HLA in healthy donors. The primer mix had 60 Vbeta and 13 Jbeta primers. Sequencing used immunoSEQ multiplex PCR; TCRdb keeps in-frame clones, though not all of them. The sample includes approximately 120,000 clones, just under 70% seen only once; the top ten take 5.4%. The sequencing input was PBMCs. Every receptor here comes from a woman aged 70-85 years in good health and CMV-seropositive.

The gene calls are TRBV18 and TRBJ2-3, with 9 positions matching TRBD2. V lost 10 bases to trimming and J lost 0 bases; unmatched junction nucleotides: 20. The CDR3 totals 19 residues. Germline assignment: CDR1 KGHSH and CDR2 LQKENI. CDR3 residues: CATPDGGAGGPSSTDTQYF. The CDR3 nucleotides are TGTGCCACCCCCGACGGGGGAGCGGGGGGCCCTTCTAGCACAGATACGCAGTATTTT.

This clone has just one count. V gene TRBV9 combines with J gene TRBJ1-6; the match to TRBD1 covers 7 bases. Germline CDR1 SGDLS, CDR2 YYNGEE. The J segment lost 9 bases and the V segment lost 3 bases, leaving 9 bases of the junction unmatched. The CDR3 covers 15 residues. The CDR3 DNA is TGTGCCAGCAGCGGGGCCGACAGGGTAGGTTCACCCCTCCACTTT. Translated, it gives CASSGADRVGSPLHF. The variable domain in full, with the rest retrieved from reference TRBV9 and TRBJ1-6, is DSGVTQTPKHLITATGQRVTLRCSPRSGDLSVYWYQQSLDQGLQFLIQYYNGEERAKGNILERFSAQQFPDLHSELNLSSLELGDSALYFCASSGADRVGSPLHFGNGTRLTVT.

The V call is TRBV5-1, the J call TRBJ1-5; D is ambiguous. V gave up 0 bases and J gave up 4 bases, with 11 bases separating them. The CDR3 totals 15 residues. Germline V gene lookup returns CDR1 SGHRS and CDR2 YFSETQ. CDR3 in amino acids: CASSLVSGPNQPQHF. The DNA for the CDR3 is TGCGCCAGCAGCTTGGTTTCAGGTCCTAATCAGCCCCAGCATTTT.

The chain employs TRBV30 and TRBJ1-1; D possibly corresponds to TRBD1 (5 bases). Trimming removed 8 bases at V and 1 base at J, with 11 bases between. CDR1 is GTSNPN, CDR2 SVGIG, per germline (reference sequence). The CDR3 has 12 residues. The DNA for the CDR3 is TGTGCCCCGCCACAGGAGAACACTGAAGCTTTCTTT. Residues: CAPPQENTEAFF.

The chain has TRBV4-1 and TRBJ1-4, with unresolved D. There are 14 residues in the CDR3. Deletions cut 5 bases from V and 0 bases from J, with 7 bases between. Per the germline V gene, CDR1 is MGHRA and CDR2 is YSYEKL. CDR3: CASSMSTTNEKLFF. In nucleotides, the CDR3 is TGCGCCAGCAGCATGTCCACAACTAATGAAAAACTGTTTTTT.

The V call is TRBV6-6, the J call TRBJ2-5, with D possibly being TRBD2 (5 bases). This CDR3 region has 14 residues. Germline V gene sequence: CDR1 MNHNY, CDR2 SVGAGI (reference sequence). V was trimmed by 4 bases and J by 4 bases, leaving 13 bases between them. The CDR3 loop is CASSSPRGLETQYF. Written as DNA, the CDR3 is TGTGCCAGCAGTTCCCCCCGGGGTTTAGAGACCCAGTACTTC.

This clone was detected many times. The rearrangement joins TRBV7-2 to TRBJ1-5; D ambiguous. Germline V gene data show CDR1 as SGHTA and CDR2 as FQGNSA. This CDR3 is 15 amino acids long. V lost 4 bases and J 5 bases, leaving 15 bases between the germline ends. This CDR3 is CASSSLPGLDQPQHF. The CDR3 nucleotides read TGTGCCAGCAGCTCCCTCCCGGGTCTTGATCAGCCCCAGCATTTT.

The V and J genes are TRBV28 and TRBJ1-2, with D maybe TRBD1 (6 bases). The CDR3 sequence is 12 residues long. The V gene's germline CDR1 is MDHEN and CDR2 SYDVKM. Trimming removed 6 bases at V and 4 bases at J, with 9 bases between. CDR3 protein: CASSTGFYGYTF. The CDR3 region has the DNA TGTGCCAGCAGCACAGGGTTCTATGGCTACACCTTC.